Following are 20 T cell receptor beta chains from one sample sequenced in a study of Ad26.COV2.S vaccination and SARS-CoV-2 variants. The data were produced by immunoSEQ multiplex PCR, yet TCRdb's version contains in-frame clones alone and is incomplete. Found here are roughly 270,000 clones, 80% to 90% of them singletons; the top ten hold approximately 3.4%. Treatment here: some 20 received Ad26.COV2.S at low or high dose, single or two shots; about 5 received placebo; per-sample allocation not given. It was on day 63 after the first vaccine or placebo injection that samples were taken. The specimen was peripheral blood, collected in a trial of Ad26.COV2.S vaccine versus placebo. The receptor source for this set is a person between 18 and 59 years old who received the Ad26.COV2.S COVID-19 vaccine or a placebo.

This clone is a singleton in its sample. This chain links TRBV5-1 with TRBJ1-5; D is possibly TRBD1 (5 bases). Trimming pared 2 bases from V and 7 bases from J, leaving 10 bases between. Germline V gene sequence: CDR1 SGHRS, CDR2 YFSETQ. This CDR3 region has 13 residues. The CDR3 DNA follows: TGCGCCAGCAGCTTAGGGGCAGACCAGCCCCAGCATTTT. Translated, it gives CASSLGADQPQHF.

The chain employs TRBV10-3 and TRBJ2-3; D may correspond to TRBD1 or TRBD2 (6 bases each). V was trimmed by 7 bases and J by 3 bases, leaving 17 bases between them. This CDR3 has 15 amino acids. Germline V gene data show CDR1 as ENHRY and CDR2 as SYGVKD. In DNA form, the CDR3 reads TGTGCCATCAATGGGGGGCGGTTAGGAACAGATACGCAGTATTTT. Encoded protein: CAINGGRLGTDTQYF.

The V call is TRBV7-2, the J call TRBJ1-5; no reliable D call. The CDR3 extends over 16 amino acids. The germline V gene has CDR1 SGHTA and CDR2 FQGNSA. The V end lost 5 bases, the J end lost 0 bases, and 14 bases lay between the germline ends. The CDR3: CASSGFAAYSNQPQHF. In DNA, the CDR3 is TGTGCCAGCAGCGGATTTGCAGCTTATAGCAATCAGCCCCAGCATTTT.

In this sample, this clone turned up once. The chain links TRBV29-1 to TRBJ1-2, with a tentative D call TRBD1 (6 bases). Germline CDR1 is SQVTM and CDR2 is ANQGSEA. Trimming cost V 1 base and J 4 bases, with 22 bases left between them. This CDR3 has 17 residues. The CDR3 DNA is TGCAGCGTTGAAGCTTCTTACTCGGAGGGGGTGGGCTATGGCTACACCTTC. Its protein product is CSVEASYSEGVGYGYTF. Combining the CDR3 with reference TRBV29-1 and TRBJ1-2 gives the whole variable domain SAVISQKPSRDICQRGTSLTIQCQVDSQVTMMFWYRQQPGQSLTLIATANQGSEATYESGFVIDKFPISRPNLTFSTLTVSNMSPEDSSIYLCSVEASYSEGVGYGYTFGSGTRLTVV.

This clone was seen once. The chain employs TRBV6-5 and TRBJ1-3; 7 nucleotides agree with TRBD1. The V segment lost 8 bases and the J segment 4 bases; nucleotides outside the gene matches: 5. CDR3 length: 13 amino acids. Germline CDR1 MNHEY, CDR2 SVGAGI. CDR3 DNA sequence: TGTGCCAGCGGCGACAGGGCAGGAAACACCATATATTTT. Protein sequence: CASGDRAGNTIYF.

The chain joins TRBV20-1 to TRBJ1-1, with no clear D. Trimming shortened V by 4 bases and J by 4 bases, and 7 bases separated the two germline ends. This CDR3 has 11 residues. CDR1 DFQATT and CDR2 SNEGSKA come from the germline V gene (reference sequence). DNA for the CDR3: TGCAGTGCTATCGCGACCACTGAAGCTTTCTTT. It is translated as CSAIATTEAFF.

This chain connects TRBV6-5 to TRBJ2-2; possibly TRBD2 for D (5 bases). The CDR3 runs 14 residues. The V end was cut by 7 bases, the J end by 0 bases, with 9 bases between. Germline lookup yields CDR1 MNHEY and CDR2 SVGAGI. This chain's CDR3 is CASIASANTGELFF. CDR3 nucleotide sequence: TGTGCCAGCATAGCGTCCGCGAACACCGGGGAGCTGTTTTTT.

Only one count was recorded for this clone. The chain recombines TRBV27 with TRBJ2-1; 7 positions agree with TRBD2. Unmatched junction bases numbered 6, after V lost 3 bases and J lost 7 bases. The germline V gene encodes CDR1 MNHEY and CDR2 SMNVEV (reference sequence). The CDR3 is 14 amino acids. The DNA for the CDR3 is TGTGCCAGCAGTTTGGGGAGGGCTGGGAATGAGCAGTTCTTC. Protein product: CASSLGRAGNEQFF.

The V gene is TRBV30, the J gene TRBJ2-7; the match to TRBD1 covers 9 bases. CDR1 is GTSNPN and CDR2 is SVGIG in the germline V gene (reference sequence). The trim removed 2 bases at V and 1 base at J, leaving 3 bases unmatched. This CDR3 has 14 amino acids. Here the CDR3 reads CAWSLTGGSYEQYF. The CDR3 coding sequence is TGTGCCTGGAGTCTGACAGGGGGTTCCTACGAGCAGTACTTC.

The chain links TRBV29-1 to TRBJ1-1, with D possibly TRBD1 on 5 matching bases. Trimming removed 4 bases from V and 6 bases from J, with 12 bases in between. CDR3 length: 12 residues. Germline loops: CDR1 SQVTM, CDR2 ANQGSEA. The CDR3 nucleotides read TGCAGCGTTGTGGTCCGGGGCCCTGAAGCTTTCTTT. Residues: CSVVVRGPEAFF.

Regarding this clone: Other nucleotide sequences in the sample specify the same CDR3. This chain links TRBV5-1 with TRBJ2-2; TRBD1 is a possible D gene (6 bases). Germline V gene data show CDR1 as SGHRS and CDR2 as YFSETQ. Trimming pared 4 bases from V and 2 bases from J, leaving 12 bases between. The CDR3 sequence is 15 residues long. The DNA for the CDR3 is TGCGCCAGCAGCCTGGACAGCTCCAACACCGGGGAGCTGTTTTTT. Translating it yields CASSLDSSNTGELFF.

The CDR3: CASSFSRNTQYF. CDR3 nucleotide sequence: TGTGCCAGCAGTTTTAGTCGGAATACGCAGTATTTT. The V and J genes are TRBV12-3 or TRBV12-4 and TRBJ2-3; D not resolved. The CDR3 loop spans 12 amino acids. The V gene lost 3 bases and the J gene lost 7 bases, with 8 bases spanning the gap.

The V gene is TRBV7-2, the J gene TRBJ1-1; D may be TRBD1 (6 bases). V was pared by 4 bases and J by 0 bases, with 12 bases between. The germline CDR1 and CDR2 sequences are SGHTA and FQGNSA. This CDR3 region has 15 residues. DNA of the CDR3: TGTGCCAGCAGCTACCTGGACAGAGTGAACACTGAAGCTTTCTTT. Its translation is CASSYLDRVNTEAFF.

This chain joins TRBV7-6 and TRBJ1-2, with 8 bases fitting TRBD1. Germline CDR1 reads SGHVS; CDR2 reads FNYEAQ. J lost 5 bases, V lost 4 bases, and 6 bases had no gene match. CDR3 length equals 14 residues. CDR3 DNA sequence: TGTGCCAGCAGCTCCCGGGACAGGACTTATGGCTACACCTTC. It translates to CASSSRDRTYGYTF.

This chain links TRBV2 with TRBJ2-3; 10 positions match TRBD2. V lost 6 bases to trimming and J lost 5 bases; unmatched junction nucleotides: 8. CDR3 length: 15 residues. Germline V gene lookup returns CDR1 SNHLY and CDR2 FYNNEI. The CDR3 loop reads CASRLSGRLKDTQYF. The CDR3 nucleotides read TGTGCCAGCAGACTTAGCGGGAGGTTGAAAGATACGCAGTATTTT.

The chain has TRBV29-1 and TRBJ2-5; 9 bases line up with TRBD2. CDR3 length: 17 residues. The V segment lost 6 bases and the J segment 2 bases; nucleotides outside the gene matches: 16. The V gene's germline CDR1 is SQVTM and CDR2 ANQGSEA. The CDR3 reads CSVVSLAGTAVQETQYF. Written as DNA, the CDR3 is TGCAGCGTGGTGAGCCTAGCGGGGACCGCCGTACAAGAGACCCAGTACTTC.

This clone was observed a few times. J is TRBJ2-7 and V is TRBV2, with 8 nucleotides matching TRBD2. The CDR3 runs to 13 residues. The germline V gene has CDR1 SNHLY and CDR2 FYNNEI. V shed 6 bases, J shed 4 bases, and the junction held 5 bases outside the gene matches. Written as DNA, the CDR3 is TGTGCCAGCAGACTAGCGGCCCTTTACGAGCAGTACTTC. Translating gives CASRLAALYEQYF.

The CDR3 DNA sequence: TGTGCCAGCAGCCGGAGGGCAGATACGGATGAGCAGTTCTTC. Protein sequence: CASSRRADTDEQFF. The chain uses TRBV7-7 and TRBJ2-1; the D gene is possibly TRBD2 (6 bases). The CDR3 has 14 residues. V lost 5 bases to trimming and J lost 8 bases, with 16 bases between them. Germline lookup yields CDR1 SSHAT and CDR2 FNYEAQ (reference sequence).

Comments on this clone: One end of the junction fails to match germline, which may point to a read error. The chain uses TRBV7-3 and TRBJ2-1; 11 nucleotides agree with TRBD2. The germline gives CDR1 SGHTA, CDR2 FQGTGA. The CDR3 consists of 16 residues. CDR3 sequence (DNA): TGTGCCAGCAGCCTAACACCGGGACTAGCGGCACAAGGGCAGTTCTTC. This codes for CASSLTPGLAAQGQFF.

CDR3 loop: CASTGELQPQHF. The DNA of the CDR3 is TGTGCCTCAACAGGGGAACTTCAGCCCCAGCATTTT. This chain links TRBV6-5 with TRBJ1-5; 7 bases align to TRBD1. J was trimmed by 6 bases and V by 11 bases; bases with no gene match: 7. Germline V gives CDR1 MNHEY, CDR2 SVGAGI. The CDR3 contains 12 residues.